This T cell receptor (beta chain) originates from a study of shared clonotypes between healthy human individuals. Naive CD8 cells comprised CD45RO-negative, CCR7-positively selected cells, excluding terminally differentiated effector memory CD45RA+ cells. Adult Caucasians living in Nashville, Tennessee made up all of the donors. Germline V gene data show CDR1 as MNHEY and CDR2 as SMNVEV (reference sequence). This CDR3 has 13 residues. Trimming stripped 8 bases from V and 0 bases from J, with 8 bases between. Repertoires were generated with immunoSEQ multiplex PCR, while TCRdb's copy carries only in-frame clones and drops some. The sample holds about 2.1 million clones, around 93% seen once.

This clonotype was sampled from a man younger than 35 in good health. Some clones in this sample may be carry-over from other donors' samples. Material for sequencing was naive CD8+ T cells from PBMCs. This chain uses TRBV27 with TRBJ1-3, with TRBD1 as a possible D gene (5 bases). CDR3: CASRGLSGNTIYF. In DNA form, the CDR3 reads TGTGCCAGCCGGGGCCTCTCTGGAAACACCATATATTTT.